Below are 13 T cell receptor beta chains sequenced from a single sample in a study of shared clonotypes between healthy human individuals (dated by TCRdb to about 2020). The method behind the library was the immunoSEQ multiplex PCR assay. Drawn from immuneACCESS, this table holds only the in-frame rearrangements with V and J called that TCRdb kept. Clones are partly lost; checked studies trace under half to an unresolved V gene and leave the rest unexplained. The sample has 1.4 million to 1.5 million clones on record, approximately 96% of them singletons. Roughly 1.2% of the sample lies in the top ten. The sequencing sample was made of naive CD4+ T cells sorted from blood. In the paper's terms, the cell subset or site label means: CD45RA+ positively selected. These TCRs come from a man in his thirties or forties in good health.

The chain joins TRBV5-4 to TRBJ2-3; D call uncertain. Germline loops: CDR1 SGHNT, CDR2 YYREEE (reference sequence). V gave up 2 bases and J gave up 3 bases, with 10 bases separating them. The CDR3 loop spans 14 amino acids. For the CDR3, the DNA is TGTGCCAGCAGCTTCTCTACCGCGACAGATACGCAGTATTTT. Its protein is CASSFSTATDTQYF.

V gene TRBV7-9 combines with J gene TRBJ1-2, with 7 bases identical to TRBD1. The germline V gene has CDR1 SEHNR and CDR2 FQNEAQ (reference sequence). The CDR3 has 16 amino acids. With 1 base clipped from V and 4 bases from J, the junction kept 9 bases outside the gene matches. Here the CDR3 DNA reads TGTGCCAGCAGCTTAGATACGGGGACAGACACCTATGGCTACACCTTC. Encoded protein: CASSLDTGTDTYGYTF.

J is TRBJ2-7 and V is TRBV5-1; TRBD2 aligns across 7 bases. From germline, CDR1 is SGHRS and CDR2 YFSETQ. The CDR3 is 14 amino acids. J gave up 2 bases and V 2 bases, and 4 bases lay outside the gene matches. The CDR3 nucleotides are TGCGCCAGCAGCTTTGGACTAGGCCCCTACGAGCAGTACTTC. This translates into CASSFGLGPYEQYF. The full variable domain, its missing parts supplied by reference TRBV5-1 and TRBJ2-7, is KAGVTQTPRYLIKTRGQQVTLSCSPISGHRSVSWYQQTPGQGLQFLFEYFSETQRNKGNFPGRFSGRQFSNSRSEMNVSTLELGDSALYLCASSFGLGPYEQYFGPGTRLTVT.

The J gene is TRBJ2-1, the V gene TRBV29-1; no clear D gene. Deletions cut 3 bases from V and 0 bases from J, with 21 bases between. This CDR3 has 18 amino acids. Germline V gene lookup returns CDR1 SQVTM and CDR2 ANQGSEA. DNA of the CDR3: TGCAGCGTTGATTCTGGGTTTAGCCCGAAGAGCTCCTACAATGAGCAGTTCTTC. Translating gives CSVDSGFSPKSSYNEQFF.

This clone occurred once. V usage is TRBV5-4 and J usage is TRBJ2-7; D remains ambiguous. Trimming took 2 bases from V and 5 from J, leaving 11 bases between them. The CDR3 covers 13 residues. Germline V gives CDR1 SGHNT, CDR2 YYREEE (reference sequence). CDR3 amino acids: CASSFVQGDEQYF. The CDR3 bases are TGTGCCAGCAGCTTTGTCCAAGGCGACGAGCAGTACTTC.

The rearrangement links TRBV25-1 to TRBJ2-1; 9 bases agree with TRBD1. J was trimmed by 9 bases and V by 8 bases; bases with no gene match: 14. The V gene's germline CDR1 is MGHDK and CDR2 SYGVNS. The CDR3 consists of 15 residues. The CDR3 protein is CASRPGTGHFSEQFF. DNA of the CDR3: TGTGCCAGCCGTCCTGGGACAGGGCATTTTAGTGAGCAGTTCTTC.

The V call is TRBV27, the J call TRBJ2-1; the D gene is possibly TRBD1 (5 bases). V gave up 0 bases and J gave up 2 bases, with 14 bases separating them. In germline, CDR1 is MNHEY, CDR2 SMNVEV (reference sequence). This CDR3 has 17 residues. The CDR3 bases are TGTGCCAGCAGTTTATCGTGGGCGTTAGGGGCCTACAATGAGCAGTTCTTC. Its protein product is CASSLSWALGAYNEQFF.

The V call is TRBV9, the J call TRBJ2-7; D tentatively reads TRBD1 or TRBD2 (5 bases each). Germline loops: CDR1 SGDLS, CDR2 YYNGEE. Trimming left V 3 bases short and J 3 bases short, with 16 bases between. The length of the CDR3 is 15 residues. The CDR3 region is CASSAGTVGLYEQYF. CDR3 nucleotide sequence: TGTGCCAGCAGCGCCGGGACGGTGGGTCTCTACGAGCAGTACTTC.

The genes are TRBV7-9 and TRBJ1-1; perhaps TRBD1 as D (5 bases). Between the trimmed V and J ends, which lost 11 bases and 2 bases, there was a span of 21 bases. The CDR3 is made up of 15 amino acids. Per the germline V gene, CDR1 is SEHNR and CDR2 is FQNEAQ (reference sequence). The CDR3 DNA sequence: TGTGCCCTCCTTGGGGGGAAACGGACAAACACTGAAGCTTTCTTT. It encodes CALLGGKRTNTEAFF.

The gene calls are TRBV19 and TRBJ2-4; the D gene is possibly TRBD2 (5 bases). Looked up from germline, CDR1 is LNHDA and CDR2 is SQIVND (reference sequence). V dropped 3 bases and J dropped 2 bases, with 20 bases sitting between them. This CDR3 spans 18 amino acids. The CDR3 coding sequence is TGTGCCAGTAGTATTAAGGGAATCGGGGTATTGCCCAAAAACATTCAGTACTTC. Protein sequence: CASSIKGIGVLPKNIQYF.

The V gene is TRBV7-9, the J gene TRBJ1-2, with D possibly TRBD1 on 5 matching bases. Between the trimmed V and J ends, which lost 1 base and 1 base, there was a span of 10 bases. Germline loops: CDR1 SEHNR, CDR2 FQNEAQ (reference sequence). The CDR3 is 15 amino acids. This CDR3 is CASSLVRGNNYGYTF. The CDR3 DNA is TGTGCCAGCAGCTTAGTTAGGGGAAATAACTATGGCTACACCTTC. The entire variable domain, with the rest obtained from reference TRBV7-9 and TRBJ1-2, is as follows: DTGVSQNPRHKITKRGQNVTFRCDPISEHNRLYWYRQTLGQGPEFLTYFQNEAQLEKSRLLSDRFSAERPKGSFSTLEIQRTEQGDSAMYLCASSLVRGNNYGYTFGSGTRLTVV.

The chain recombines TRBV2 with TRBJ1-1; D is undetermined. The CDR3 totals 17 residues. V lost 0 bases and J lost 4, with 18 bases in between. The germline V gene encodes CDR1 SNHLY and CDR2 FYNNEI. CDR3 sequence reads: CASSEAVSVGDPTEAFF. The CDR3 DNA reads TGTGCCAGCAGTGAAGCCGTAAGCGTTGGGGATCCCACTGAAGCTTTCTTT. Looking up the rest from reference TRBV2 and TRBJ1-1 gives the full variable domain: EPEVTQTPSHQVTQMGQEVILRCVPISNHLYFYWYRQILGQKVEFLVSFYNNEISEKSEIFDDQFSVERPDGSNFTLKIRSTKLEDSAMYFCASSEAVSVGDPTEAFFGQGTRLTVV.

The V and J genes are TRBV2 and TRBJ1-2; D ambiguous. The ends were cut back, 8 bases at V and 4 bases at J, with 14 bases in the middle. The CDR3 totals 13 residues. CDR1 and CDR2 from the germline V gene are SNHLY and FYNNEI. The chain's CDR3 is CASGFSEIYGYTF. The CDR3, as DNA: TGTGCCAGCGGCTTCAGCGAAATCTATGGCTACACCTTC.